Following are 26 T cell receptor beta chains from one sample sequenced in a study of cytomegalovirus exposure and HLA in healthy donors. Vbeta (60) and Jbeta (13) primers were used in the PCR. Method: immunoSEQ multiplex PCR; TCRdb's copy keeps in-frame clones and lacks some. The sample carries about 190,000 clones, approximately 84% recorded once. Sequences were obtained from PBMCs. The receptors shown here come from a woman aged 45 to 65 in good health and CMV-seropositive.

This clone was picked up one time. At one boundary the junction diverges from the germline segment, which might be a read error. The chain carries TRBV13 and TRBJ1-6; the match to TRBD1 covers 9 bases. CDR3 length equals 17 residues. Germline V gives CDR1 PRHDT, CDR2 FYEKMQ (reference sequence). The CDR3 sequence is CASSLGQGQFYNSPLHF. CDR3 coding DNA: TGTGCCAGCAGTTTAGGACAGGGGCAATTTTATAATTCACCCCTCCACTTT.

The V call is TRBV7-3, the J call TRBJ2-3; 8 positions agree with TRBD2. In germline, CDR1 is SGHTA, CDR2 FQGTGA. The CDR3 consists of 14 residues. The trim removed 5 bases at V and 1 base at J, leaving 2 bases unmatched. The CDR3 sequence is CASSPGGGTDTQYF. CDR3 sequence (DNA): TGTGCCAGCAGCCCGGGGGGGGGCACAGATACGCAGTATTTT.

The J gene is TRBJ1-1, the V gene TRBV5-4; D may be TRBD1 (6 bases). Per germline, CDR1 SGHNT and CDR2 YYREEE (reference sequence). The CDR3 is made up of 13 amino acids. V lost 2 bases and J lost 5, with 10 bases in between. CDR3 sequence (DNA): TGTGCCAGCAGCTTTGAAAGGGGGACTGAAGCTTTCTTT. Translating gives CASSFERGTEAFF. The full variable domain, with the rest looked up from reference TRBV5-4 and TRBJ1-1, is ETGVTQSPTHLIKTRGQQVTLRCSSQSGHNTVSWYQQALGQGPQFIFQYYREEENGRGNFPPRFSGLQFPNYSSELNVNALELDDSALYLCASSFERGTEAFFGQGTRLTVV.

This rearrangement joins TRBV6-1 to TRBJ2-5; 8 nucleotides line up with TRBD1. This CDR3 region has 14 residues. Trimming cost V 5 bases and J 5 bases; bases outside gene matches: 7. Germline V gene data show CDR1 as MNHNS and CDR2 as SASEGT. The DNA for the CDR3 is TGTGCCAGCAGTCTAGGACAGGGTCTCGAGACCCAGTACTTC. This gives the protein CASSLGQGLETQYF.

The rearrangement uses TRBV4-1 and TRBJ1-1; tentative D call: TRBD1 (5 bases). V was shortened by 1 base and J by 5 bases, with 14 bases between the two germline ends. Per germline, CDR1 MGHRA and CDR2 YSYEKL. CDR3 size: 15 residues. CDR3 region: CASSQARAGETEAFF. DNA for the CDR3: TGCGCCAGCAGCCAAGCAAGGGCGGGGGAGACTGAAGCTTTCTTT.

The rearrangement uses TRBV2 and TRBJ2-7, with D hard to call. The ends were cut back, 5 bases at V and 0 bases at J, with 8 bases in the middle. Germline assignment: CDR1 SNHLY and CDR2 FYNNEI. This CDR3 contains 13 residues. CDR3 loop: CASSSLSSYEQYF. CDR3 in DNA: TGTGCCAGCAGTTCCCTAAGCTCCTACGAGCAGTACTTC.

This rearrangement joins TRBV7-2 to TRBJ2-2; D possibly corresponds to TRBD1 (6 bases). The germline V gene has CDR1 SGHTA and CDR2 FQGNSA. This CDR3 has 14 amino acids. Between the trimmed V and J ends, which lost 5 bases and 1 base, there was a span of 8 bases. CDR3 in DNA: TGTGCCAGCAGCCCGGACAGGAACACCGGGGAGCTGTTTTTT. Translating it yields CASSPDRNTGELFF.

The chain couples TRBV15 to TRBJ2-7; 7 bases fit TRBD2. The CDR3 contains 14 residues. J was trimmed by 1 base and V by 1 base; bases with no gene match: 1. Germline V gene data show CDR1 as LNHNV and CDR2 as YYDKDF (reference sequence). The CDR3 protein is CATSRAGGSYEQYF. In nucleotides, the CDR3 is TGTGCCACCAGCAGAGCGGGGGGATCCTACGAGCAGTACTTC.

The chain carries TRBV27 and TRBJ1-5, with a weak D call TRBD1 (5 bases). CDR3 size: 16 residues. Between the trimmed V and J ends, which lost 5 bases and 0 bases, there was a span of 14 bases. Germline V gene lookup returns CDR1 MNHEY and CDR2 SMNVEV (reference sequence). Written as DNA, the CDR3 is TGTGCCAGCAGTGCCTCGGCAGGGTCTAGCAATCAGCCCCAGCATTTT. Protein sequence: CASSASAGSSNQPQHF.

V is TRBV30 and J is TRBJ1-1; D possibly corresponds to TRBD1 (5 bases). V lost 4 bases and J lost 1, with 7 bases in between. There are 12 residues in the CDR3. Germline V gene sequence: CDR1 GTSNPN, CDR2 SVGIG (reference sequence). CDR3 bases: TGTGCCTGGAATCAGGGGAACACTGAAGCTTTCTTT. Translation gives CAWNQGNTEAFF.

The CDR3 spells CASSQPTGRGTGELFF. The CDR3 DNA sequence: TGTGCCAGCAGTCAACCAACAGGGAGGGGAACCGGGGAGCTGTTTTTT. The chain combines TRBV28 with TRBJ2-2, with a tentative D call TRBD2 (7 bases). Trimming removed 5 bases from V and 5 bases from J, with 18 bases in between. This CDR3 has 16 amino acids. Germline lookup yields CDR1 MDHEN and CDR2 SYDVKM.

The chain couples TRBV6-6 to TRBJ2-1; the match to TRBD2 covers 11 bases. With 6 bases clipped from V and 9 bases from J, the junction kept 10 bases outside the gene matches. The V gene's germline CDR1 is MNHNY and CDR2 SVGAGI (reference sequence). The CDR3 covers 15 residues. The CDR3 region has the DNA TGTGCCAGCAGAAATAGCGGGGGGGCCGTCGGTGAGCAGTTCTTC. Protein product: CASRNSGGAVGEQFF.

The chain recombines TRBV9 with TRBJ2-2, with D perhaps matching TRBD2 (7 bases). The CDR3 consists of 17 residues. Per germline, CDR1 SGDLS and CDR2 YYNGEE. V gave up 0 bases and J gave up 2 bases, with 14 bases separating them. The chain's CDR3 is CASSVGRGLTNTGELFF. The CDR3 region has the DNA TGTGCCAGCAGCGTAGGGCGGGGGCTCACTAACACCGGGGAGCTGTTTTTT.

This clone was detected once. The V gene is TRBV25-1, the J gene TRBJ2-5, with TRBD2 matching over 10 bases. Germline V gives CDR1 MGHDK, CDR2 SYGVNS. This CDR3 contains 15 residues. J was trimmed by 4 bases and V by 3 bases; bases with no gene match: 5. This chain's CDR3 is CASSDPSGGGETQYF. The CDR3 nucleotides read TGTGCCAGCAGTGACCCTAGCGGGGGCGGAGAGACCCAGTACTTC. Drawing the rest from reference TRBV25-1 and TRBJ2-5, the complete variable domain is EADIYQTPRYLVIGTGKKITLECSQTMGHDKMYWYQQDPGMELHLIHYSYGVNSTEKGDLSSESTVSRIRTEHFPLTLESARPSHTSQYLCASSDPSGGGETQYFGPGTRLLVL.

The chain is built from TRBV28 and TRBJ2-5; 7 bases align to TRBD1. The CDR3 covers 16 residues. Trimming cost V 3 bases and J 4 bases; bases outside gene matches: 11. Germline V lookup: CDR1 MDHEN, CDR2 SYDVKM. CDR3 in DNA: TGTGCCAGCAGTTTCCCCTCGCCAGGGGGTATAGAGACCCAGTACTTC. Residues: CASSFPSPGGIETQYF.

The rearrangement uses TRBV9 and TRBJ2-3; unclear D gene. This CDR3 region has 13 residues. Between the trimmed V and J ends, which lost 6 bases and 0 bases, there was a span of 8 bases. Per germline, CDR1 SGDLS and CDR2 YYNGEE. The CDR3, as DNA: TGTGCCAGCAATGAACTGAGCACAGATACGCAGTATTTT. It yields the protein CASNELSTDTQYF.

This clone was seen a single time. The J gene is TRBJ2-1, the V gene TRBV5-8; 8 bases are a match to TRBD1. This CDR3 has 12 amino acids. CDR1 SGHTS and CDR2 YDEGEE come from the germline V gene. The V and J ends lost 0 bases and 12 bases, in that order; junction bases with no gene match: 2. The CDR3 region is CASSLGTGPQFF. The CDR3 DNA reads as TGTGCCAGCAGCTTGGGGACAGGGCCGCAGTTCTTC.

The chain is built from TRBV6-6 and TRBJ1-1; TRBD1 is a possible D gene (5 bases). Germline lookup yields CDR1 MNHNY and CDR2 SVGAGI (reference sequence). The CDR3 is 14 amino acids. V was cut by 6 bases and J by 4 bases, with 15 bases left in between. CDR3 DNA: TGTGCCAGCAGCCGGGGGGGTTCAAGCACTGAAGCTTTCTTT. This codes for CASSRGGSSTEAFF.

The rearrangement joins TRBV27 to TRBJ2-7; D possibly corresponds to TRBD2 (6 bases). Germline values: CDR1 MNHEY, CDR2 SMNVEV (reference sequence). Trimming cost V 0 bases and J 12 bases, with 15 bases left between them. This CDR3 is 13 amino acids long. CDR3 bases: TGTGCCAGCAGTTTATCGAGGATCCGGGAGATGTACTTC. It encodes CASSLSRIREMYF.

This chain joins TRBV9 and TRBJ2-5; 9 bases are a match to TRBD2. CDR3 length: 15 amino acids. The V gene end was trimmed by 4 bases and the J gene end by 5 bases; junction bases not matched to a gene: 9. Germline CDR1 reads SGDLS; CDR2 reads YYNGEE. This CDR3 reads CASSSRAGGRETQYF. In DNA form, the CDR3 reads TGTGCCAGCAGCTCCCGAGCGGGGGGCCGGGAGACCCAGTACTTC. Supplemented by reference TRBV9 and TRBJ2-5, the full variable domain reads DSGVTQTPKHLITATGQRVTLRCSPRSGDLSVYWYQQSLDQGLQFLIQYYNGEERAKGNILERFSAQQFPDLHSELNLSSLELGDSALYFCASSSRAGGRETQYFGPGTRLLVL.

This rearrangement joins TRBV7-2 to TRBJ1-4; possible D gene TRBD1, 5 bases. V was trimmed by 6 bases and J by 7 bases, leaving 15 bases between them. Germline CDR1 is SGHTA and CDR2 is FQGNSA. This CDR3 comprises 14 residues. The DNA of the CDR3 is TGTGCCAGCAGTCCGCAGGGAGGTGGTGAAAAACTGTTTTTT. Residues: CASSPQGGGEKLFF. Full variable domain (missing parts from reference TRBV7-2 and TRBJ1-4): GAGVSQSPSNKVTEKGKDVELRCDPISGHTALYWYRQSLGQGLEFLIYFQGNSAPDKSGLPSDRFSAERTGGSVSTLTIQRTQQEDSAVYLCASSPQGGGEKLFFGSGTQLSVL.

The chain links TRBV2 to TRBJ1-5; tentative D call: TRBD1 (6 bases). The V end was cut by 4 bases, the J end by 7 bases, with 11 bases between. The CDR3 is made up of 13 amino acids. Germline CDR1 and CDR2: SNHLY and FYNNEI. The CDR3 is CASSAGEFQPQHF. In DNA, the CDR3 is TGTGCCAGCAGTGCAGGGGAGTTCCAGCCCCAGCATTTT.

This clone has only a few counts. The chain links TRBV5-1 to TRBJ1-1; 7 positions match TRBD1. CDR1 SGHRS and CDR2 YFSETQ come from the germline V gene. The CDR3 runs to 14 residues. V trimming: 1 base; J trimming: 2 bases; junction bases outside the gene matches: 2. CDR3 coding DNA: TGCGCCAGCAGCTTGTGGGACAGTAACACTGAAGCTTTCTTT. This gives the protein CASSLWDSNTEAFF. Drawing the rest from reference TRBV5-1 and TRBJ1-1, the complete variable domain is KAGVTQTPRYLIKTRGQQVTLSCSPISGHRSVSWYQQTPGQGLQFLFEYFSETQRNKGNFPGRFSGRQFSNSRSEMNVSTLELGDSALYLCASSLWDSNTEAFFGQGTRLTVV.

The genes are TRBV6-6 and TRBJ2-5; possibly TRBD1 for D (6 bases). CDR1 MNHNY and CDR2 SVGAGI come from the germline V gene (reference sequence). CDR3 length: 14 residues. Trimming pared 6 bases from V and 0 bases from J, leaving 11 bases between. The CDR3 DNA is TGTGCCAGCAGCCCCGGACAGCACCAAGAGACCCAGTACTTC. Its translation is CASSPGQHQETQYF.

This clone was seen a few times. The junction departs from the called germline gene at one end, perhaps through a read error. The rearrangement links TRBV5-1 to TRBJ1-1; D ambiguous. Germline V gene lookup returns CDR1 SGHRS and CDR2 YFSETQ. The length of the CDR3 is 11 residues. The CDR3 here is CASSLRTEAFF. The DNA of the CDR3 is TGTGCCAGCAGCTTGCGCACTGAAGCTTTCTTT.

J is TRBJ2-5 and V is TRBV9; 7 nucleotides align to TRBD1. Matching the DNA end better, TRBJ2-7 makes the J call doubtful. This CDR3 spans 15 amino acids. Germline V CDR1 and CDR2: SGDLS, YYNGEE. CDR3 in amino acids: CASSVATGDPYEQYF. In nucleotides, the CDR3 is TGTGCCAGCAGCGTGGCCACAGGGGATCCGTACGAGCAGTACTTC.